The clone carrying this TCR beta chain was seen more than once but under ten times. Its antigen is undetermined. Investigators prepared the TCR beta libraries by applying iRepertoire HTBI primers and Arm-PCR of CDR3 regions. In TCRdb, the multiplex PCR reads were re-called with MiXCR into one record per CDR3 protein. The profile shows about 470,000 distinct CDR3 sequences, about 22% of them singletons. The data belong to a study of regulatory T cells in long-lasting Graves disease. Study-level findings and limits: The work looked only at peripheral blood and did not look at thyroid tissue. Lower TCR diversity was seen in persistent Graves' patients than in newly diagnosed ones. TRBV28 was favored in persistent disease, as were TRBJ1-2 and TRBJ2-5.

Time point noted: persistent/refractory GD, antithyroid drugs over 5 years with positive TRAb. With RNA extracted from PBMCs as input, the TCR library was made. CDR1 SGHRS and CDR2 YFSETQ come from the germline V gene. The CDR3 contains 15 residues. With 5 bases clipped from V and 0 bases from J, the junction kept 5 bases outside the gene matches. The material was peripheral blood mononuclear cells (PBMCs), obtained when the disease was refractory, from a patient treated with antithyroid drugs. The rearrangement uses TRBV5-1 and TRBJ1-1, with 9 positions matching TRBD1. This TCR was sampled from a female donor with Graves disease. Written as DNA, the CDR3 is TGCGCCAGCAGGCAACAGGGGGCGGTGAACACTGAAGCTTTCTTT. Translated, it gives CASRQQGAVNTEAFF.